The entry that follows covers one T cell receptor beta chain sequence. This clonotype has at least ten counts. This clone's antigen is unknown. No much larger clone is present one base from it, and per-base qualities are unavailable. The data were taken from a study of response to subunit inactivated influenza vaccine (dated by TCRdb to the late 2010s). Background for the entire study: The study used deep quantitative T cell receptor repertoire profiling to track responses to a trivalent subunit inactivated influenza vaccine. Overall study results and their limits: The authors proposed that each seasonal influenza vaccination may bring in only a limited number of new T cells.

According to the germline V gene, CDR1 reads SGHDT and CDR2 reads YYEEEE. The trim is 1 base for V and 0 bases for J, with a gap of 14 bases between the germline ends. The CDR3 runs 16 amino acids, cysteine and phenylalanine included. Of the read, only the CDR3 DNA is kept; its 48 bases are in frame from base 1. Libraries were made using RT-PCR. The data were produced on an Illumina HiSeq 2500. The public reads were run again by TCRdb, first through fastp at Q25 and then through MiXCR, and only productive beta chains were kept. Rows merge per CDR3 protein into single entries with the most common DNA and genes. A total of around 570,000 distinct CDR3 sequences appear in this sample, less than 8% of them only once. The ten biggest clones cover over 10% of the sample.

In this chain, TRBV5-6 is recombined with TRBJ2-7, with TRBD1 perhaps the D gene, on 6 matching bases. This TCR was recovered from a man aged 50 to 75 who received an inactivated influenza vaccine. Donor details come from another sample of the same person, matched by shared clones. The source was PBMCs from blood, collected 23 to 25 months after vaccination. The CDR3 protein is CASSLRTALNSYEQYF. The DNA reads TGTGCCAGCAGCTTGCGGACAGCTCTTAACTCCTACGAGCAGTACTTC.